These T cell receptor beta chains were read from a single sample in a study of shared clonotypes between healthy human individuals. TCRdb keeps only in-frame clones here, not all; method: immunoSEQ multiplex PCR. This sample yields some 480,000 clones, of which approximately 79% are seen a single time; about 12% belongs to the top ten. The sequenced sample was PBMCs. The origin of the receptors is a woman aged 40 to 55 in good health. Some clones in this sample may be carry-over from other donors' samples. The CDR3 runs from the conserved cysteine through the conserved F or W. A D gene is named only where the DNA matches it firmly.

j_call,d_call,v_call,cdr3_aa
TRBJ2-1,NA,TRBV11-3,CASSLYGTPDNEQFF
TRBJ1-1,NA,TRBV6-6,CASIRGEEGTEAFF
TRBJ1-2,NA,TRBV11-2,CASSLPGQYYFTF
TRBJ2-7,NA,TRBV6-1,CASRPVGGLDEQYF
TRBJ2-7,TRBD2,TRBV5-1,CASSLLAGSSYEQYF
TRBJ2-3,NA,TRBV7-9,CASSFGRTDTQYF
TRBJ2-5,NA,TRBV5-4,CASSLERHETQYF
TRBJ2-3,NA,TRBV6-6,CASSGPVWANTDTQYF
TRBJ2-3,TRBD1,TRBV7-6,CASSSRGTGGTDTQYF
TRBJ2-7,TRBD2,TRBV28,CASSTRWLAGEKYLEYF
TRBJ2-5,NA,TRBV28,CASGQGQETQYF
TRBJ2-3,NA,TRBV6-5,CASSYSWWETDTQYF
TRBJ2-7,TRBD1,TRBV5-1,CASSQGQGAGEQYF
TRBJ2-2,TRBD1,TRBV10-3,CAIRARDRNTGELFF
TRBJ2-3,NA,TRBV7-9,CASSPGAESTDTQYF
TRBJ2-1,TRBD2,TRBV30,CACQAGNSYNEQFF
TRBJ2-5,NA,TRBV6-1,CASSQRWWETQYF
TRBJ2-3,NA,TRBV28,CASRQNGQERQYF
TRBJ2-5,NA,TRBV2,CASTGTGETQYF
TRBJ2-5,NA,TRBV7-7,CASSQDSQETQYF
TRBJ1-5,NA,TRBV27,CASRPWTGQPQHF
TRBJ2-7,NA,TRBV28,CASSLWKPGGPYEQYF
TRBJ2-2,NA,TRBV7-6,CASSPLRAGELFF
NA,TRBD2,TRBV27,CASSKQREGYEQYF
TRBJ2-7,NA,TRBV10-3,CAIRSVTDVYEQYF
TRBJ1-2,TRBD1,TRBV25-1,CASSEQGANYGYTF
TRBJ1-3,NA,TRBV4-1,CASSPNNDRNTIYF
TRBJ1-2,TRBD1,TRBV5-1,CASGPQGALDYGYTF
TRBJ2-5,NA,TRBV28,CASRGSVSQETQYF
TRBJ1-6,TRBD1,TRBV6-6,CASSRTGENSPLHF
TRBJ2-3,NA,TRBV7-9,CASSSEGWSTDTQYF
TRBJ1-2,NA,TRBV5-4,CASSYYRTVVGMGDTF
TRBJ2-3,TRBD1,TRBV25-1,CASSEPWTGTLYF
TRBJ2-7,TRBD1,TRBV6-5,CASRGQGVFEQYF
TRBJ2-5,NA,TRBV27,CASSLEVRETQYF
TRBJ2-4,TRBD2,TRBV28,CASSPSGGRRNIQYF
TRBJ2-5,TRBD1,TRBV28,CASGTGTETQYF
TRBJ2-7,TRBD2,TRBV11-2,CASSLGGTSGFYEQYF
TRBJ1-2,NA,TRBV7-9,CASSEGIGAYGYTF
TRBJ1-2,NA,TRBV2,CASSLGRNYGYTF